The sequence of this T cell receptor beta chain was determined in a study of shared clonotypes between healthy human individuals (dated by TCRdb to about 2020). In terms of the full investigation: Three men and a couple of women, aged 18 to 49 years, made up the cohort. For each donor, CD4 naive and CD4 memory were each run on three plates, CD8 naive on two plates, and CD8 memory on one plate. To estimate repertoire size and how much clonotypes are shared between individuals, the study performed deep sequencing of blood TCR repertoires from 4 to 6 healthy adults. Libraries were prepared and TCR repertoires were sequenced by different laboratories using diverse techniques, in order to increase sequencing depth and limit assay-specific biases. Each donor's leukapheresis produced roughly between about 0.8 and 8.9 billion PBMCs. On the study overall, not on this receptor specifically: Across four donors, roughly 5.1% of naive CD4, roughly 3.5% of naive CD8, 2.3% of memory CD4, and 0.3% to 0.45% of memory CD8 clonotypes were shared. Compared with non-shared clonotypes, clonotypes shared by all four sorted-subset donors had higher generation probabilities. Based on pairwise subsampling, the degree of clonotype sharing among donors was expected to be affected by sequencing depth. Incomplete sequencing was indicated by rarefaction of sorted-subset datasets, despite the large sequencing depth. The genetic and exposure-history diversity represented was limited by the small number of donors. Estimated clonotype richness was generally larger for naive than for memory subsets. Sampling was restricted to blood, and TCR repertoires in tissue are likely to differ from TCR repertoires in blood.

Using the deep immunoSEQ assay, multiplex PCR amplified TCR CDR3 regions from genomic DNA. Genomic DNA extracted from each cell subset was distributed evenly over all wells of several immunoSEQ 96-well plates, and each plate served as one replicate. For sorted subsets, approximately 190 ng of genomic DNA, equivalent to 25,000 to 35,000 T cell genomes, went into each replicate PCR. Purified libraries were measured with a Qubit 3.0 fluorometer, size-checked on a Bioanalyzer 2100, and measured again with the KAPA Library Quantification kit. Every immunoSEQ 96-well plate was sequenced on a separate single-read 150-cycle Illumina NextSeq 550 flow cell. The paper's data handling went like this. Because the immunoSEQ output included only junctional sequences and no quality scores, the filtering could not be the same as the filtering used for full-length reads. Sequences were annotated with PyIR, a Python wrapper for IgBLAST v1.9, using IMGT germline references to assign V/J genes and CDR3. Any read was removed if the V/J assignment was weak (E-value above 1e-6), the CDR3 was missing, or the read contained stop codons, out-of-frame junctions, or ambiguous translated residues. V3J clonotypes were defined as sequences sharing the same inferred V gene, J gene, and CDR3 amino acid sequence. To compute the percentage overlap between repertoires, the number of shared unique clonotypes was divided by the size of the smaller repertoire. Richness of each repertoire was evaluated using RTK rarefaction, the Chao1 estimator, and Recon v2.1 estimates of unobserved clonotypes. Generation probabilities for all TCRbeta clonotypes obtained by the gDNA method from a handful of donors were computed using OLGA. TCRdb retrieved this table from immuneACCESS and kept in-frame rearrangements only. Not all clones are present; in checked studies, unresolved V genes account for under half, and no reason is known for the remainder. V and J calls and clone size are copied from that table; D and trimming were computed from the DNA. The sample profile shows about 690,000 clones; 80% to 95% of them were found once. The ten largest make up 34% of the sample.

Comments on this clone: Its antigen is not yet known. One base away there is no much larger clone; base qualities are not given.

Donors were healthy HIV-negative adults with no recently reported acute infections or vaccinations. Every donor was a Caucasian adult residing in Nashville, Tennessee, USA. The CD8 memory samples were a combination of magnetically selected CD45RO+ cells and CCR7-negative CD45RA+ effector memory (TemRA) cells. Blood was collected by leukapheresis, and PBMCs were isolated by Ficoll-Histopaque density gradient centrifugation and then cryopreserved in liquid nitrogen vapor phase. Purity and quantity of every magnetically sorted T cell population were checked by analytical flow cytometry. From each sorted fraction, genomic DNA was isolated and quantified by UV absorbance on a Nanodrop 2000c. Sequenced input: memory CD8+ T cells from PBMCs. In the paper's terms, the cell subset or site label means: CD45RO+ cells pooled with CCR7-negative TemRA cells. This receptor was identified in a man younger than 35 in good health. Some clones in this sample may be carry-over from other donors' samples.

The CDR3 region: CASSFSAGLPRSSYEQYF. The DNA reads as follows: TGTGCCAGCAGCTTTTCAGCCGGACTCCCCAGGAGCTCCTACGAGCAGTACTTC. The chain employs TRBV7-2 and TRBJ2-7; a weak D assignment points to TRBD2 (5 bases agree). V loses 3 bases, J loses 0 bases, and the germline ends lie 21 bases apart. Per the germline V gene, SGHTA is the CDR1 and FQGNSA is the CDR2. Counted from cysteine to phenylalanine, this CDR3 has 18 amino acids. Only the CDR3 DNA is retained, 54 bases long and in frame from the first base.